A single TCR beta chain is shown here with its context. The V segment lost 1 base and the J segment 5 bases; nucleotides outside the gene matches: 5. There are 16 residues in the CDR3. Per the germline V gene, CDR1 is MNHEY and CDR2 is SVGAGI. The assay was immunoSEQ multiplex PCR, and TCRdb's table has in-frame clones only and misses some. The sample records 70,000 to 80,000 clones, around 83% being singletons. This specimen comes from a study of OX40 agonist ivuxolimab in advanced cancers. The investigators sampled blood at baseline, at cycle 4 day 1, and at cycle 7 day 1. The source is an adult with an advanced solid tumor such as melanoma, head and neck, liver or kidney cancer. The specimen was CD4+ or CD8+ T cells sorted from blood, collected in a trial of the OX40 agonist ivuxolimab. The gene calls are TRBV6-5 and TRBJ2-7, with 13 bases aligning to TRBD2. The CDR3 loop reads CASSYYRGLAGDEQYF. DNA for the CDR3: TGTGCCAGCAGTTACTACCGTGGACTAGCGGGAGACGAGCAGTACTTC.